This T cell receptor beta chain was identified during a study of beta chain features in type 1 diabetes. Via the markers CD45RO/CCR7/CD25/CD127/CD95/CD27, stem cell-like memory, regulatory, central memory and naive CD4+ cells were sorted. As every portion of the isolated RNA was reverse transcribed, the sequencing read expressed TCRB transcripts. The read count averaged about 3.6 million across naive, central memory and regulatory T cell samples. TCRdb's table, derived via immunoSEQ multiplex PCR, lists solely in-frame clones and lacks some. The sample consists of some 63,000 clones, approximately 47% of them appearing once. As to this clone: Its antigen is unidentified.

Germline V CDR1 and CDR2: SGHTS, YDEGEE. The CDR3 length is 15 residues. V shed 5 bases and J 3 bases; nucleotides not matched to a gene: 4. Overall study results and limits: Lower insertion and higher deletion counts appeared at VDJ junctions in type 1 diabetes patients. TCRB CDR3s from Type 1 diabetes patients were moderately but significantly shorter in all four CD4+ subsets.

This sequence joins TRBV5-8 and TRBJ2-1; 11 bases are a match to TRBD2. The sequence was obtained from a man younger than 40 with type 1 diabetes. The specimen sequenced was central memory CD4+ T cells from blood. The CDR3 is CASSTGTSGYNEQFF. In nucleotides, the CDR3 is TGTGCCAGCAGTACCGGGACTAGCGGCTACAATGAGCAGTTCTTC.